The rows below give T cell receptor beta chains drawn from one sample of a study of neurological immune-mediated disorders. TCRdb analysed the 5' RACE reads with MiXCR anew, one entry per CDR3 protein. The data hold about 21,000 distinct CDR3 sequences, with around 6.2% observed a single time. The material sequenced was CD8+ T cells from blood. These receptors were collected from a man between 18 and 35 years old in good health. CDR3s include the opening cysteine and the closing phenylalanine or tryptophan. A D gene is named only where the DNA matches it firmly. Size is omitted from some rows. Given values are once, few, many or a class for expanded clones.

many	TRBV20-1	TRBJ1-6	TRBD1	CSASPWTGGLSPLHF	TGCAGTGCTAGTCCTTGGACAGGGGGCCTTTCACCCCTCCACTTT
-	TRBV30	TRBJ2-2	TRBD2	CAWAVLGGGTGELFF	TGTGCCTGGGCAGTACTCGGGGGGGGCACCGGGGAGCTGTTTTTT
many	TRBV7-9	TRBJ2-7	TRBD1	CASSSDTGGAEVYEQYF	TGTGCCAGCAGCTCGGACACAGGGGGCGCAGAGGTTTACGAGCAGTACTTC
many	TRBV27	TRBJ1-5	-	CASSTRTGSNQPQHF	TGTGCCAGCAGTACCCGGACCGGTAGCAATCAGCCCCAGCATTTT
many	TRBV7-2	TRBJ1-4	-	CASSPQGIVGEKLFF	TGTGCCAGCAGCCCGCAAGGGATAGTAGGGGAAAAACTGTTTTTT
many	TRBV5-1	TRBJ2-1	TRBD2	CASSLAGGTPVDEQFF	TGCGCCAGCAGCTTGGCCGGGGGGACCCCAGTCGATGAGCAGTTCTTC
many	TRBV5-1	TRBJ2-2	-	CASSYSPGVAGELFF	TGCGCCAGCAGCTATAGTCCTGGAGTCGCCGGGGAGCTGTTTTTT
many	TRBV10-1	TRBJ1-3	-	CASSEFYDGGRLGNTIYF	TGCGCCAGCAGTGAGTTCTACGACGGGGGGCGGCTTGGAAACACCATATATTTT
many	TRBV9	TRBJ2-6	TRBD2	CASSVATGGDSSGANVLTF	TGTGCCAGCAGCGTAGCTACGGGGGGGGACTCCTCTGGGGCCAACGTCCTGACTTTC
many	TRBV12-3/TRBV12-4	TRBJ1-1	-	CASSPYSNTEAFF	TGTGCCAGCAGCCCCTATTCGAACACTGAAGCTTTCTTT
many	TRBV6-2/TRBV6-3	TRBJ2-1	-	CASSVNDNEQFF	TGTGCCAGCAGTGTGAACGACAATGAGCAGTTCTTC
many	TRBV4-3	TRBJ1-1	-	CASSQVPYTEAFF	TGCGCCAGCAGCCAAGTTCCATACACTGAAGCTTTCTTT
many	TRBV20-1	TRBJ1-2	TRBD1	CSARAPGQDTNYGYTF	TGCAGTGCTAGAGCACCGGGACAGGATACTAACTATGGCTACACCTTC
many	TRBV7-6	TRBJ1-5	-	CASSLGAHQPQHF	TGTGCCAGCAGCTTAGGGGCGCACCAGCCCCAGCATTTT
many	TRBV20-1	TRBJ2-2	TRBD1	CSTYLQGIDTGELFF	TGCAGTACCTATTTACAGGGGATAGACACCGGGGAGCTGTTTTTT
many	TRBV5-1	TRBJ2-1	-	CASSPWTEEYNEQFF	TGCGCCAGCAGCCCGTGGACCGAAGAGTACAATGAGCAGTTCTTC
many	TRBV27	TRBJ2-7	-	CASSVSSDRYEQYF	TGTGCCAGCAGTGTCTCATCGGACCGCTACGAGCAGTACTTC
medium-sized	TRBV4-2	TRBJ1-2	TRBD1	CASSQDPTDRRGGYTF	TGTGCCAGCAGCCAAGATCCCACGGACAGGCGAGGGGGCTACACCTTC
many	TRBV7-8	TRBJ2-7	-	CASSSSSYEQYF	TGTGCCAGCAGCTCCAGCTCCTACGAGCAGTACTTC
many	TRBV5-6	TRBJ2-7	TRBD1	CASSSGTENYEQYF	TGTGCCAGCAGCTCCGGGACAGAAAACTACGAGCAGTACTTC
many	TRBV14	TRBJ1-1	-	CASSLIGGLYTEAFF	TGTGCCAGCAGCCTCATCGGGGGATTGTATACTGAAGCTTTCTTT
many	TRBV29-1	TRBJ1-1	-	CSVDSGQGAFF	TGCAGCGTTGATTCCGGGCAGGGGGCTTTCTTT
-	TRBV5-6	TRBJ2-6	-	CASSLPKSGANVLTF	TGTGCCAGCAGCTTACCGAAGTCTGGGGCCAACGTCCTGACTTTC
many	TRBV5-1	TRBJ1-2	-	CASSSGKGSRNYGYTF	TGCGCCAGCAGCTCAGGGAAGGGGAGTCGAAACTATGGCTACACCTTC
many	TRBV7-6	TRBJ2-1	TRBD2	CASSPNGGSSYNEQFF	TGTGCCAGCAGCCCAAACGGGGGGAGCTCCTACAATGAGCAGTTCTTC
many	TRBV9	TRBJ2-2	-	CASSEGMGELFF	TGTGCCAGCAGCGAGGGGATGGGGGAGCTGTTTTTT
-	TRBV12-3/TRBV12-4	TRBJ1-1	-	CASSLWASNTEAFF	TGTGCCAGCAGTTTATGGGCCAGCAACACTGAAGCTTTCTTT
-	TRBV5-6	TRBJ2-7	-	CASSGGTATYEQYF	TGTGCCAGCAGCGGAGGGACAGCAACCTACGAGCAGTACTTC
many	TRBV27	TRBJ1-4	TRBD1	CASSSGGGRLETNEKLFF	TGTGCCAGCAGTTCAGGGGGGGGGCGGCTGGAGACTAATGAAAAACTGTTTTTT
many	TRBV29-1	TRBJ2-1	-	CSARLQGWEQFF	TGCAGCGCCAGGTTACAGGGCTGGGAGCAGTTCTTC
many	TRBV6-2/TRBV6-3	TRBJ2-7	TRBD1	CASSYAGGEQYF	TGTGCCAGCAGTTACGCAGGGGGCGAGCAGTACTTC
-	TRBV2	TRBJ1-5	-	CASARTFVQPQHF	TGTGCCAGCGCCCGCACCTTCGTCCAGCCCCAGCATTTT
many	TRBV6-2/TRBV6-3	TRBJ2-7	-	CASSFTAYEQYF	TGTGCCAGCAGTTTTACAGCTTACGAGCAGTACTTC
many	TRBV6-2/TRBV6-3	TRBJ2-7	-	CASSFPQTGQYF	TGTGCCAGCAGTTTTCCGCAAACGGGGCAGTACTTC
-	TRBV4-1	TRBJ2-7	-	CASSQGRANEQYF	TGCGCCAGCAGCCAAGGCAGGGCTAACGAGCAGTACTTC
many	TRBV7-6	TRBJ2-6	-	CASSLRRDSGANVLTF	TGTGCCAGCAGCTTACGCAGGGATTCTGGGGCCAACGTCCTGACTTTC
many	TRBV9	TRBJ2-7	-	CASSVDGYEQYF	TGTGCCAGCAGCGTAGATGGGTACGAGCAGTACTTC
many	TRBV29-1	TRBJ1-2	-	CSVTESYGYTF	TGCAGCGTTACAGAATCTTATGGCTACACCTTC
many	TRBV10-1	TRBJ2-1	-	CASSESRLEHNHQFF	TGCGCCAGCAGTGAGTCTCGGCTAGAACATAACCATCAGTTCTTC
many	TRBV2	TRBJ2-1	-	CATTLVGVQANNEQFF	TGTGCCACCACCCTAGTAGGAGTACAGGCAAACAATGAGCAGTTCTTC
many	TRBV11-2	TRBJ1-5	-	CASSLGVNQPQHF	TGTGCCAGCAGCTTAGGGGTAAATCAGCCCCAGCATTTT
many	TRBV12-3/TRBV12-4	TRBJ1-1	-	CASSFGPTPEAFF	TGTGCCAGCAGTTTCGGGCCGACACCTGAAGCTTTCTTT
many	TRBV5-6	TRBJ2-7	-	CASSLVVGEQYF	TGTGCCAGCAGCTTGGTGGTCGGAGAGCAGTACTTC
-	TRBV11-2	TRBJ2-2	-	CASSLGGGNTGELFF	TGTGCCAGCAGCTTGGGGGGCGGGAACACCGGGGAGCTGTTTTTT
many	TRBV5-1	TRBJ2-1	-	CASSLTGRGNNEQFF	TGCGCCAGCAGTTTAACAGGGAGAGGGAACAATGAGCAGTTCTTC
many	TRBV27	TRBJ1-1	TRBD1	CASRGKGGQGALGIVNTEAFF	TGTGCCAGCAGGGGTAAGGGGGGACAGGGGGCTTTGGGGATCGTGAACACTGAAGCTTTCTTT